This T cell receptor beta chain came from a study of T cell repertoires in ileal Crohn's disease. The overall study: Surgery for a complication: stricturing in roughly 60%, penetrating in approximately 40%.

Study results and limitations: Clonality above 26.8% at surgery always came with endoscopic recurrence. Active smokers at surgery had more clonal expansions than non-smokers. Mucosal expansions were suggested to be mainly CD8 T cells.

CDR1 is SGHVS, CDR2 FQNEAQ, per germline. CDR3 size: 15 residues. A word on this clone: Its antigen is as yet unknown. The junction does not match germline at one end; this may be a read error.

TCRdb's table, derived via immunoSEQ multiplex PCR, lists solely in-frame clones and lacks some. Here the sample spans 4,000 to 5,000 clones, 74% being singletons. The TCR originated in an adult with Crohn's disease. Sequences were obtained from ileal tissue. V gene TRBV7-8 combines with J gene TRBJ2-3; the match to TRBD2 covers 10 bases. CDR3 nucleotide sequence: TGTGCCAGCAGCCTAGCGGGGGCCAACACAGATACGCAGTATTTT. It specifies CASSLAGANTDTQYF.